This TCR beta chain was sequenced in a study of shared T cell receptors in the human thymus. This CDR3 is 14 amino acids long. The germline V gene has CDR1 GTSNPN and CDR2 SVGIG (reference sequence). Trimming stripped 2 bases from V and 5 bases from J, with 13 bases between. TCRdb keeps only in-frame clones here, not all; method: immunoSEQ multiplex PCR. The table includes some 700,000 clones, approximately 85% detected once. The same sample was also studied in work on human thymus T cells. That source reports: Immunologically healthy infants in Finland undergoing congenital heart defect surgery were the donors. Corrective cardiac surgery supplied the resected thymus tissue. The authors found apparently biased V and J gene usage in thymic and blood repertoires. Thymic TCR repertoires of unrelated people reportedly overlapped highly.

This clonotype originated in a girl less than two years old with a congenital heart defect. Sequenced material: thymocytes. The rearrangement joins TRBV30 to TRBJ1-5; D may be TRBD1 (5 bases). CDR3 DNA: TGTGCCTGGAGTTCATGGGGCTTGGATCAGCCCCAGCATTTT. This codes for CAWSSWGLDQPQHF.